The rows below give T cell receptor beta chains drawn from one sample of a study of shared clonotypes between healthy human individuals. The data were produced by immunoSEQ multiplex PCR, yet TCRdb's version contains in-frame clones alone and is incomplete. The data show about 2,100,000 clones, with approximately 94% seen just once and 1.5% to 2% held by the top ten. The sequenced sample consisted of naive CD8+ T cells from PBMCs. All receptors derive from a man between 18 and 35 years old in good health. Some clones in this sample may be carry-over from other donors' samples. The CDR3 runs from the conserved cysteine through the conserved F or W. The D gene is left open where the match is weak. Not all rows give a size; the values are once, few, many and, for expanded clones, a class.

j_gene: TRBJ1-5; d_gene: NA; abundance: NA; v_gene: TRBV28; CDR3aa: CASAPRDRRQPQHF; CDR3nt: TGTGCCAGCGCCCCACGGGACCGGCGTCAGCCCCAGCATTTT
j_gene: TRBJ2-3; d_gene: TRBD2; abundance: NA; v_gene: TRBV9; CDR3aa: CASSSRGLAGPTDTQYF; CDR3nt: TGTGCCAGCAGCTCCCGGGGACTAGCGGGACCCACAGATACGCAGTATTTT
j_gene: TRBJ2-2; d_gene: TRBD1; abundance: NA; v_gene: TRBV2; CDR3aa: CASSGGTGVANTGELFF; CDR3nt: TGTGCCAGCAGTGGAGGGACAGGGGTCGCGAACACCGGGGAGCTGTTTTTT
j_gene: TRBJ2-7; d_gene: NA; abundance: NA; v_gene: TRBV27; CDR3aa: CASKMGPTAAYEQYF; CDR3nt: TGTGCCAGCAAGATGGGGCCTACCGCGGCCTACGAGCAGTACTTT
j_gene: TRBJ1-2; d_gene: NA; abundance: once; v_gene: TRBV5-6; CDR3aa: CASSPNRANYGYTF; CDR3nt: TGTGCCAGCAGCCCAAACAGGGCTAACTATGGCTACACCTTC
j_gene: TRBJ2-1; d_gene: NA; abundance: NA; v_gene: TRBV29-1; CDR3aa: CSVFGTRTSGSYNEQFF; CDR3nt: TGCAGCGTTTTCGGTACTCGGACCTCGGGCTCCTACAATGAGCAGTTCTTC
j_gene: TRBJ1-5; d_gene: NA; abundance: NA; v_gene: TRBV5-6; CDR3aa: CASSLSVNSNQPQHF; CDR3nt: TGTGCCAGCAGCTTGTCAGTTAATAGCAATCAGCCCCAGCATTTT
j_gene: TRBJ2-7; d_gene: NA; abundance: NA; v_gene: TRBV13; CDR3aa: CASSPTGTSSYEQYF; CDR3nt: TGTGCCAGCAGCCCTACAGGGACCAGCTCCTACGAGCAGTACTTC
j_gene: TRBJ2-5; d_gene: TRBD2; abundance: NA; v_gene: TRBV13; CDR3aa: CASSSTWTSGNQETQYF; CDR3nt: TGTGCCAGCAGCTCGACTTGGACTAGCGGGAACCAAGAGACCCAGTACTTC
j_gene: TRBJ1-6; d_gene: TRBD1; abundance: NA; v_gene: TRBV6-6; CDR3aa: CASSSKQGRNSPLHF; CDR3nt: TGTGCCAGCAGCTCCAAACAGGGGCGTAATTCACCCCTCCACTTT
j_gene: TRBJ1-1; d_gene: NA; abundance: NA; v_gene: TRBV9; CDR3aa: CASSPSSGTEAFF; CDR3nt: TGTGCCAGCAGCCCCTCCTCTGGGACTGAAGCTTTCTTT
j_gene: TRBJ1-3; d_gene: NA; abundance: NA; v_gene: TRBV4-1; CDR3aa: CASSQGDGVGNTIYF; CDR3nt: TGCGCCAGCAGCCAAGGAGACGGGGTTGGAAACACCATATATTTT
j_gene: TRBJ2-7; d_gene: TRBD1; abundance: NA; v_gene: TRBV28; CDR3aa: CASSSRRLQGAVYEQYF; CDR3nt: TGTGCCAGCAGTTCGCGGCGTCTACAGGGGGCTGTCTACGAGCAGTACTTC
j_gene: TRBJ2-7; d_gene: TRBD2; abundance: NA; v_gene: TRBV15; CDR3aa: CATSPGLAVTYEQYF; CDR3nt: TGTGCCACCAGCCCGGGACTAGCGGTAACCTACGAGCAGTACTTC